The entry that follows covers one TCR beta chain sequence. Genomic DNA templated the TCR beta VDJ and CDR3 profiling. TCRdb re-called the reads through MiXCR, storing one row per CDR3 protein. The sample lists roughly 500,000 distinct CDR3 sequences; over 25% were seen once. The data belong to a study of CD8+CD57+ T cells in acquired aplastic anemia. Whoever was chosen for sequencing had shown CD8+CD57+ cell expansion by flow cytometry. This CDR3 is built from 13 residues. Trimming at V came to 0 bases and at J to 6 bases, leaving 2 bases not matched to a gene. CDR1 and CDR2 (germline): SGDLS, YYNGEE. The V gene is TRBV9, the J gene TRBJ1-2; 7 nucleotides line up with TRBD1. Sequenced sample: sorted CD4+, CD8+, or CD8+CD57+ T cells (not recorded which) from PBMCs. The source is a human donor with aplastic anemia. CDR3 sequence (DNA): TGTGCCAGCAGCGTAGGCAGGGGGAATGGCTACACCTTC. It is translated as CASSVGRGNGYTF.